This T cell receptor (beta chain) came from a study of T cell clones after liver transplantation. In the study overall: Tolerance: complete withdrawal held at least one year, liver enzymes staying within twice normal.

CD3+CD4+ and CD3+CD8+ cells were FACS-sorted from thawed unstimulated PBMCs. Here immunoSEQ multiplex PCR was the method, and the copy in TCRdb shows in-frame clones only, minus some. The sample carries tens of thousands of clones, approximately 92% recorded once. V was trimmed by 8 bases and J by 6 bases, leaving 13 bases between them. This CDR3 is 12 amino acids long. The V gene's germline CDR1 is MNHEY and CDR2 SMNVEV (reference sequence). The specimen was CD4+ T cells from blood, collected approximately 27 months after liver transplant. This sequence was found in a human patient who received a liver transplant. The graft donor may account for some of the T cells. V is TRBV27 and J is TRBJ1-1; D not resolved. The CDR3 reads CASRNSAAEAFF. The CDR3, as DNA: TGTGCCAGCCGGAATTCGGCCGCTGAAGCTTTCTTT.